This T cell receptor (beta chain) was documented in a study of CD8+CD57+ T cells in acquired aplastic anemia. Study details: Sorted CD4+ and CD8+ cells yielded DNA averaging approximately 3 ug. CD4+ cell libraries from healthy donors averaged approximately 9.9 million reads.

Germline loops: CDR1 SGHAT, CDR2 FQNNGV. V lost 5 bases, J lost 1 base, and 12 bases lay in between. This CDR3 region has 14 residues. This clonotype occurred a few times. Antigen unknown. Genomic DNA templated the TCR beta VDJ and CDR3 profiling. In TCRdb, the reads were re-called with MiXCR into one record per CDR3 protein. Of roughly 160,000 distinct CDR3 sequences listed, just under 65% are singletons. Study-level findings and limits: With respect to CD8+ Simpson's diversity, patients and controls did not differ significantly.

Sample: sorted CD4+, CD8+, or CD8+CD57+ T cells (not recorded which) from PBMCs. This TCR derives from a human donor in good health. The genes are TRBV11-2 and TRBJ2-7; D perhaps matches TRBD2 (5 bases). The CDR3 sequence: CASSRERISYEQYF. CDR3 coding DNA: TGTGCCAGCAGCAGAGAGCGGATATCCTACGAGCAGTACTTC.